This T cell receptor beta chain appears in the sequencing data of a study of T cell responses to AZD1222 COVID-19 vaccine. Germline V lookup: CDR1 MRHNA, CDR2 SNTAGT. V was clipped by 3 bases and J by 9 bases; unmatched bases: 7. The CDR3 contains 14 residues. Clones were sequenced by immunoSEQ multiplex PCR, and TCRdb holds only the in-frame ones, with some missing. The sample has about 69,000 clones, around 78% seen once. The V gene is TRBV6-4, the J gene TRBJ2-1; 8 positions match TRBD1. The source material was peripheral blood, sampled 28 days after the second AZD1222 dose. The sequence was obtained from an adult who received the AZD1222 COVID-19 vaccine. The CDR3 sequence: CASSEQGGQSEQFF. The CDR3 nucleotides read TGTGCCAGCAGTGAACAGGGGGGCCAATCTGAGCAGTTCTTC.